The 17 T cell receptor beta chains reported below all come from one sample, sequenced in a study of cytomegalovirus exposure and HLA in healthy donors. The primer mix had 60 Vbeta and 13 Jbeta primers. Assay: immunoSEQ multiplex PCR; the TCRdb copy retains only in-frame clones and omits some. The table lists around 110,000 clones, 82% of them singletons, with less than 3.5% in the top ten. Sequenced: PBMCs. The origin of the receptors is a man aged 25-40 years in good health and CMV-seropositive.

The rearrangement links TRBV13 to TRBJ2-3; 8 nucleotides agree with TRBD2. The CDR3 loop spans 14 amino acids. Trimming removed 4 bases from V and 5 bases from J; junction bases left unmatched: 5. CDR1 is PRHDT, CDR2 FYEKMQ, per germline (reference sequence). The CDR3 region has the DNA TGTGCCAGCAGCTGGGGGCGGGGGGTAGATACGCAGTATTTT. It is translated as CASSWGRGVDTQYF.

The chain combines TRBV5-3 with TRBJ1-4, with D perhaps TRBD1 (5 bases). TRBV5-3 is an open reading frame whose function is uncertain. The CDR3 contains 14 residues. Trimming cost V 1 base and J 3 bases, with 7 bases left between them. DNA for the CDR3: TGTGCCAGAAGCTTGCAGGGATCTAATGAAAAACTGTTTTTT. Protein: CARSLQGSNEKLFF.

V usage is TRBV7-6 and J usage is TRBJ2-3, with 8 bases lining up with TRBD2. Germline V gene data show CDR1 as SGHVS and CDR2 as FNYEAQ. V was pared by 5 bases and J by 5 bases, with 12 bases of the junction left unmatched. The CDR3 consists of 16 residues. The CDR3 sequence: CASSGYGGAFGDTQYF. The CDR3 coding sequence is TGTGCCAGCAGCGGCTACGGGGGGGCTTTTGGAGATACGCAGTATTTT.

The chain is built from TRBV6-5 and TRBJ2-5; TRBD2 matches 7 bases. The DNA end is more similar to TRBJ2-7, so the J call may be wrong. Germline V gene sequence: CDR1 MNHEY, CDR2 SVGAGI. This CDR3 is 16 amino acids long. The CDR3 region has the DNA TGTGCCAGCAGTTACTCGTTCGCGGGAGTAAACTACGAGCAGTACTTC. Protein: CASSYSFAGVNYEQYF.

The CDR3 DNA sequence: TGTGCCAGCAGTGACTTAACAGGGGATGGCTACACCTTC. Translation: CASSDLTGDGYTF. The rearrangement links TRBV6-4 to TRBJ1-2, with 7 nucleotides matching TRBD1. This CDR3 is 13 amino acids long. V was clipped by 1 base and J by 6 bases; unmatched bases: 2. Germline V CDR1 and CDR2: MRHNA, SNTAGT.

This chain's CDR3 is CASSLTFREKLFF. CDR3 DNA: TGTGCCAGCAGCTTAACCTTCAGGGAAAAACTGTTTTTT. This chain links TRBV13 with TRBJ1-4; D gene unclear. From germline, CDR1 is PRHDT and CDR2 FYEKMQ (reference sequence). The CDR3 loop spans 13 amino acids. Trimming stripped 2 bases from V and 8 bases from J, with 9 bases between.

CDR3: CASSATGTGYNEQFF. The CDR3 DNA reads as TGTGCCAGCAGCGCCACCGGGACTGGGTACAATGAGCAGTTCTTC. The J gene is TRBJ2-1, the V gene TRBV9, with D possibly matching TRBD2 (6 bases). V gave up 3 bases and J gave up 4 bases, with 14 bases separating them. The CDR3 loop spans 15 amino acids. CDR1 is SGDLS and CDR2 is YYNGEE in the germline V gene. The whole variable domain, filled in from reference TRBV9 and TRBJ2-1, reads DSGVTQTPKHLITATGQRVTLRCSPRSGDLSVYWYQQSLDQGLQFLIQYYNGEERAKGNILERFSAQQFPDLHSELNLSSLELGDSALYFCASSATGTGYNEQFFGPGTRLTVL.

This rearrangement joins TRBV6-1 to TRBJ1-2, with D uncertain. V gave up 1 base and J gave up 5 bases, with 8 bases separating them. CDR1 is MNHNS, CDR2 SASEGT, per germline. This CDR3 region has 13 residues. CDR3: CASSEGFRYGYTF. CDR3 nucleotides: TGTGCCAGCAGTGAAGGTTTCCGTTATGGCTACACCTTC.

The V call is TRBV2, the J call TRBJ1-5, with D perhaps matching TRBD1 (6 bases). The germline gives CDR1 SNHLY, CDR2 FYNNEI. This CDR3 spans 12 amino acids. CDR3 in amino acids: CASGQINQPQHF. The CDR3 DNA is TGTGCGTCGGGACAAATCAATCAGCCCCAGCATTTT.

This chain joins TRBV2 and TRBJ1-5; 8 positions match TRBD1. The CDR3 length is 14 residues. Trimming at V came to 5 bases and at J to 7 bases, leaving 7 bases not matched to a gene. Germline V gives CDR1 SNHLY, CDR2 FYNNEI. CDR3 coding DNA: TGTGCCAGCAGTACCACAGGGGGAGCCCAGCCCCAGCATTTT. It yields the protein CASSTTGGAQPQHF. The whole variable domain, filled in from reference TRBV2 and TRBJ1-5, reads EPEVTQTPSHQVTQMGQEVILRCVPISNHLYFYWYRQILGQKVEFLVSFYNNEISEKSEIFDDQFSVERPDGSNFTLKIRSTKLEDSAMYFCASSTTGGAQPQHFGDGTRLSIL.

The chain couples TRBV21-1 to TRBJ1-1; TRBD1, as called in the table, went unchecked against the DNA. TRBV21-1 counts as a pseudogene. The CDR3 sequence is 15 residues long. The CDR3 DNA reads as TGTGCCAGCAGAGAACAGACAGTTTTGAACACTGAAGCTTTCTTT. As protein: CASREQTVLNTEAFF.

Comments on this clone: At one end, the junction sequence differs from germline, possibly due to a read error. Within the sample, other DNA sequences also encode this same CDR3. The chain recombines TRBV27 with TRBJ1-6; no reliable D call. CDR3 length equals 13 residues. Germline loops: CDR1 MNHEY, CDR2 SMNVEV (reference sequence). Here the CDR3 DNA reads TGTGCCAGCACAAAAAACGGGGATTCACCCCTCCACTTC. Protein product: CASTKNGDSPLHF.

This chain links TRBV21-1 with TRBJ1-5; the table's D call TRBD1 went unverified against the DNA. TRBV21-1 is shown as a pseudogene. This CDR3 contains 14 residues. The CDR3 spells CASSKSTVVQPQHF. CDR3 nucleotides: TGTGCCAGCAGCAAATCGACAGTGGTTCAGCCCCAGCATTTT.

This clone appeared a single time. The V call is TRBV27, the J call TRBJ2-3; a possible D gene is TRBD2 (6 bases). The V and J ends lost 8 bases and 0 bases respectively, with 9 bases between them. This CDR3 region has 13 residues. Per the germline V gene, CDR1 is MNHEY and CDR2 is SMNVEV (reference sequence). CDR3 residues: CASGGISTDTQYF. The CDR3 region has the DNA TGTGCCAGCGGGGGGATAAGCACAGATACGCAGTATTTT.

The sample holds one count of this clone. CDR3 protein: CASRHIRNLNTEAFF. The CDR3 DNA sequence: TGTGCCAGTAGACACATAAGAAACCTGAACACTGAAGCTTTCTTT. This sequence joins TRBV19 and TRBJ1-1; D gene unclear. Germline values: CDR1 LNHDA, CDR2 SQIVND (reference sequence). V shed 6 bases and J shed 0 bases, with 14 bases lying between them. The CDR3 extends over 15 amino acids.

This chain links TRBV19 with TRBJ2-3, with D unclear. Germline V CDR1 and CDR2: LNHDA, SQIVND (reference sequence). The V and J ends lost 9 bases and 4 bases respectively, with 8 bases between them. The CDR3 loop spans 11 amino acids. CDR3 sequence reads: CASGVSDTQYF. The CDR3 nucleotides are TGTGCCAGCGGAGTCTCAGATACGCAGTATTTT.

This clone was counted a single time. The rearrangement uses TRBV6-6 and TRBJ1-2; D gene ambiguous. Trimming shortened V by 6 bases and J by 5 bases, and 10 bases separated the two germline ends. Looked up from germline, CDR1 is MNHNY and CDR2 is SVGAGI (reference sequence). This CDR3 is 12 amino acids long. CDR3 in DNA: TGTGCCAGCAGCCCATCCGGGTATGGCTACACCTTC. Its protein is CASSPSGYGYTF.